One sample yielded the 19 T cell receptor beta chains listed below, sequenced in a study of T cell changes during pregnancy in multiple sclerosis (dated by TCRdb to about 2019). Libraries were made using the immunoSEQ multiplex PCR assay. TCRdb carries this immuneACCESS record with in-frame sequences only. Its versions omit some clonotypes, under half of them owing to an unresolved V gene in the studies checked, with the rest unexplained. For this sample the table gives fewer than 110,000 clones, of which around 91% were detected only once. Roughly 0.93% of the sample comes from the top ten. This specimen consisted of peripheral blood, obtained after pregnancy. All receptors derive from a female donor with multiple sclerosis, enrolled in a pregnancy study.

This chain links TRBV19 with TRBJ1-5; 8 nucleotides match TRBD1. The V segment lost 5 bases and the J segment 7 bases; nucleotides outside the gene matches: 13. The CDR3 spans 16 residues. Germline CDR1 LNHDA, CDR2 SQIVND (reference sequence). The CDR3 sequence is CASSFSTGARGQPQHF. DNA of the CDR3: TGTGCCAGTAGTTTTTCGACAGGGGCTAGGGGGCAGCCCCAGCATTTT.

This clone came up once. This chain joins TRBV5-5 and TRBJ1-5; the D is unclear. V was trimmed by 0 bases and J by 3 bases, leaving 10 bases between them. This CDR3 is 15 amino acids long. CDR1 and CDR2 (germline): SGHKS, YYEKEE (reference sequence). The CDR3 loop is CASSLGFPVNQPQHF. CDR3 nucleotides: TGTGCCAGCAGCTTGGGTTTCCCAGTCAATCAGCCCCAGCATTTT.

The chain combines TRBV7-2 with TRBJ1-1; TRBD1 matches 9 bases. With 5 bases clipped from V and 7 bases from J, the junction kept 8 bases outside the gene matches. Germline V CDR1 and CDR2: SGHTA, FQGNSA. CDR3 length: 14 amino acids. CDR3 sequence: CASSHKTGGGEAFF. The CDR3 DNA reads TGTGCCAGCAGCCATAAGACAGGGGGAGGTGAAGCTTTCTTT. Drawing the rest from reference TRBV7-2 and TRBJ1-1, the complete variable domain is GAGVSQSPSNKVTEKGKDVELRCDPISGHTALYWYRQSLGQGLEFLIYFQGNSAPDKSGLPSDRFSAERTGGSVSTLTIQRTQQEDSAVYLCASSHKTGGGEAFFGQGTRLTVV.

The chain uses TRBV19 and TRBJ2-3; TRBD2 matches 8 bases. The CDR3 spans 15 residues. Germline-derived CDR1 and CDR2 are LNHDA and SQIVND (reference sequence). V trimming: 7 bases; J trimming: 4 bases; junction bases outside the gene matches: 10. The CDR3 region has the DNA TGTGCCAGTACCCTCGGGGGGGGACCCGCAGATACGCAGTATTTT. Residues: CASTLGGGPADTQYF. Together with reference TRBV19 and TRBJ2-3, the CDR3 gives the full variable domain: DGGITQSPKYLFRKEGQNVTLSCEQNLNHDAMYWYRQDPGQGLRLIYYSQIVNDFQKGDIAEGYSVSREKKESFPLTVTSAQKNPTAFYLCASTLGGGPADTQYFGPGTRLTVL.

J is TRBJ2-7 and V is TRBV4-2; D may be TRBD1 (6 bases). This CDR3 region has 13 residues. Germline V gene sequence: CDR1 LGHNA, CDR2 YNFKEQ. Between the trimmed V and J ends, which lost 4 bases and 2 bases, there was a span of 9 bases. This chain's CDR3 is CASSPGTPYEQYF. In nucleotides, the CDR3 is TGTGCCAGCAGCCCGGGGACACCCTACGAGCAGTACTTC.

This sequence joins TRBV27 and TRBJ2-5, with TRBD2 matching 10 bases. The J call may be in error: the DNA end matches TRBJ2-7 better. Germline loops: CDR1 MNHEY, CDR2 SMNVEV (reference sequence). This CDR3 region has 15 residues. The CDR3 is CASSLAGAVSYEQYF. In DNA form, the CDR3 reads TGTGCCAGCAGTCTAGCGGGAGCAGTTTCCTACGAGCAGTACTTC.

This chain uses TRBV21-1 with TRBJ1-2. TRBV21-1 is flagged as a pseudogene. This CDR3 is built from 15 residues. CDR3 nucleotide sequence: TGTGCCAGCAGCAAAGTTAGGGCGGGGAACTATGGCTACACCTTC. Amino acids: CASSKVRAGNYGYTF.

V and J are TRBV18 and TRBJ2-7; D unresolved. There are 13 residues in the CDR3. Trimming pared 0 bases from V and 5 bases from J, leaving 8 bases between. Germline V lookup: CDR1 KGHSH, CDR2 LQKENI. CDR3 amino acids: CASSPPGVHEQYF. Written as DNA, the CDR3 is TGTGCCAGCTCACCACCTGGAGTACACGAGCAGTACTTC.

The table lists this clone with a count of one. The chain recombines TRBV7-9 with TRBJ2-7, with D hard to call. Germline V gives CDR1 SEHNR, CDR2 FQNEAQ (reference sequence). V lost 0 bases and J 3 bases, leaving 15 bases between the germline ends. The length of the CDR3 is 16 residues. This CDR3 is CASSLAQADSHYEQYF. CDR3 nucleotide sequence: TGTGCCAGCAGCTTAGCGCAGGCAGATTCTCACTACGAGCAGTACTTC. The full variable domain, in which reference TRBV7-9 and TRBJ2-7 provide the parts outside the CDR3, is DTGVSQNPRHKITKRGQNVTFRCDPISEHNRLYWYRQTLGQGPEFLTYFQNEAQLEKSRLLSDRFSAERPKGSFSTLEIQRTEQGDSAMYLCASSLAQADSHYEQYFGPGTRLTVT.

The chain joins TRBV5-4 to TRBJ2-7; weak D call: TRBD2 (6 bases). This CDR3 comprises 13 residues. The germline gives CDR1 SGHNT, CDR2 YYREEE (reference sequence). V was trimmed by 4 bases and J by 9 bases, leaving 17 bases between them. For the CDR3, the DNA is TGTGCCAGCAGCCTGGGACTTCAGAACTTGCAGTACTTC. As protein: CASSLGLQNLQYF.

The CDR3 nucleotides read TGTGCCAGCAGGGGACTAGCGGAGATCACCGGGGAGCTGTTTTTT. Its protein product is CASRGLAEITGELFF. The V call is TRBV2, the J call TRBJ2-2, with TRBD2 matching 11 bases. CDR3 size: 15 residues. The trim removed 6 bases at V and 4 bases at J, leaving 4 bases unmatched. Germline CDR1 is SNHLY and CDR2 is FYNNEI.

The rearrangement uses TRBV6-4 and TRBJ2-1; 15 nucleotides align to TRBD2. V dropped 0 bases and J dropped 3; count of bases not matched to a gene: 3. Germline CDR1 is MRHNA and CDR2 is SNTAGT. The CDR3 has 18 amino acids. This chain's CDR3 is CASSDSGLAGGGYNEQFF. In DNA, the CDR3 is TGTGCCAGCAGTGACTCTGGACTAGCGGGAGGGGGCTACAATGAGCAGTTCTTC.

This clone is a singleton in its sample. The V and J genes are TRBV14 and TRBJ2-7; 11 positions agree with TRBD2. The junction had 3 bases not matched to a gene; V was cut back by 6 bases and J by 2 bases. Per germline, CDR1 SGHDN and CDR2 FVKESK. The CDR3 is made up of 14 amino acids. Written as DNA, the CDR3 is TGTGCCAGCAGTAGACTAGCGGGGCCCTACGAGCAGTACTTC. Its translation is CASSRLAGPYEQYF.

The V call is TRBV27, the J call TRBJ1-6, with D maybe TRBD1 (6 bases). Germline loops: CDR1 MNHEY, CDR2 SMNVEV (reference sequence). V was shortened by 5 bases and J by 6 bases, with 14 bases between the two germline ends. The length of the CDR3 is 15 residues. The CDR3, as DNA: TGTGCCAGCAGTCCTACAGGGTTCCCTAATTCACCCCTCCACTTT. Translation gives CASSPTGFPNSPLHF.

This rearrangement joins TRBV7-8 to TRBJ1-1; the D gene is possibly TRBD1 (5 bases). Trimming cost V 4 bases and J 2 bases, with 23 bases left between them. The CDR3 loop spans 18 amino acids. Germline V gene sequence: CDR1 SGHVS, CDR2 FQNEAQ. CDR3 sequence: CASSSLRGLWGDNTEAFF. In nucleotides, the CDR3 is TGTGCCAGCAGCTCCCTTAGGGGTTTATGGGGGGATAACACTGAAGCTTTCTTT.

The V gene is TRBV5-1, the J gene TRBJ1-2, with D tentatively TRBD1 (5 bases). V was pared by 0 bases and J by 5 bases, with 14 bases between. Germline V gene lookup returns CDR1 SGHRS and CDR2 YFSETQ. The CDR3 is made up of 15 amino acids. DNA of the CDR3: TGCGCCAGCAGCTTGGGGGGCAAGGGGATTTATGGCTACACCTTC. Translated, it gives CASSLGGKGIYGYTF.

The gene calls are TRBV6-5 and TRBJ2-5; the match to TRBD2 covers 8 bases. CDR1 is MNHEY and CDR2 is SVGAGI in the germline V gene. The junction had 5 bases not matched to a gene; V was cut back by 0 bases and J by 5 bases. The CDR3 runs 15 residues. The CDR3 loop is CASSYSPGGRETQYF. For the CDR3, the DNA is TGTGCCAGCAGTTACTCGCCGGGAGGGCGGGAGACCCAGTACTTC.

This clone was seen just once. The chain is built from TRBV6-6 and TRBJ2-7; tentatively, D is TRBD2 (5 bases). The germline gives CDR1 MNHNY, CDR2 SVGAGI (reference sequence). Deletions cut 3 bases from V and 3 bases from J, with 12 bases between. The CDR3 has 14 amino acids. The CDR3 loop is CASSYYGEIYEQYF. The CDR3 DNA reads TGTGCCAGCAGTTATTACGGGGAGATCTACGAGCAGTACTTC.

The chain is built from TRBV27 and TRBJ2-5; the D gene is possibly TRBD1 (6 bases). The CDR3 length is 17 residues. V was shortened by 6 bases and J by 5 bases, with 25 bases between the two germline ends. Per the germline V gene, CDR1 is MNHEY and CDR2 is SMNVEV (reference sequence). CDR3 nucleotides: TGTGCCAGCAGCTACCTGACAGGTCTTACTAGTTTTGAGACCCAGTACTTC. This sequence encodes CASSYLTGLTSFETQYF.